This T cell receptor beta chain was obtained from a study of cytomegalovirus exposure and HLA in healthy donors. Study-level points and caveats: Versus the approximately 700-donor mean, an Asian-associated ancestry cluster reportedly showed fewer N-insertions in a later analysis.

This PCR relied on a set of 60 Vbeta primers and 13 Jbeta primers. Only in-frame clones appear in the TCRdb table, and some are missing; sequencing was by immunoSEQ multiplex PCR. Counted here are just over 150,000 clones, roughly 80% occurring once; the ten biggest clones make up approximately 2%. As to this clone: Its antigen is currently unknown.

Germline CDR1 is MNHNY and CDR2 is SVGAGI (reference sequence). The CDR3 has 16 amino acids. The V end lost 5 bases, the J end lost 2 bases, and 13 bases lay between the germline ends. The origin of this receptor is a female donor in good health and CMV-seronegative. The specimen sequenced was PBMCs. The chain links TRBV6-6 to TRBJ2-6; a weak D match, TRBD2 (5 bases). The CDR3 here is CASSPWTQAGANVLTF. CDR3 nucleotide sequence: TGTGCCAGCAGTCCCTGGACTCAAGCTGGGGCCAACGTCCTGACTTTC.